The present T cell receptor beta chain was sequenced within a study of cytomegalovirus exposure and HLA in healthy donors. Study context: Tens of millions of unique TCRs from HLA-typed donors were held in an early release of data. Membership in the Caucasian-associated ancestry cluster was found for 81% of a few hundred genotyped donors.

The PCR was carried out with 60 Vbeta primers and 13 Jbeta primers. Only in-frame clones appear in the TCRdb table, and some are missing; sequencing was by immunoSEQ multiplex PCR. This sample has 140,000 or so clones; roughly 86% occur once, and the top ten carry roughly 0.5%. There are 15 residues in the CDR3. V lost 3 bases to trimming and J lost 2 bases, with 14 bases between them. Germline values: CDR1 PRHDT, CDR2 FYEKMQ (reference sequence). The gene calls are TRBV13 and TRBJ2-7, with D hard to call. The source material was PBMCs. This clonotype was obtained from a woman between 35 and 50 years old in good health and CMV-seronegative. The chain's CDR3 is CASSFSLESTYEQYF. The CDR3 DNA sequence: TGTGCCAGCAGCTTTAGCCTCGAGAGTACCTACGAGCAGTACTTC.